This T cell receptor (beta chain) was sequenced during a study of blood T cell repertoires in COVID-19. The table came from immunoSEQ multiplex PCR; TCRdb's copy has only in-frame clones and leaves some out. The top ten hold about 6.1% of the sample, which has 11,000 or so clones, about 71% seen once. Recruited during active infection, patients (from Seattle) were subsequently followed longitudinally. CDR3 length equals 15 residues. Germline CDR1 MNHEY, CDR2 SVGEGT. V lost 2 bases and J lost 1; bases outside the gene matches: 1. The chain combines TRBV6-2 or TRBV6-3 with TRBJ2-2; 7 bases are shared with TRBD2. The TCR was taken from a man aged 55 to 70 with COVID-19, enrolled during active disease. Sequenced: peripheral blood. The chain's CDR3 is CASSYPSGNTGELFF. CDR3 nucleotides: TGTGCCAGCAGTTACCCTAGCGGGAACACCGGGGAGCTGTTTTTT.